The next 21 T cell receptor beta chains were all read from a single sample in a study of T cells in Graves' hyperthyroidism and ophthalmopathy. Authors of the study amplified TCR beta CDR3 regions from RNA transcripts. First-round RT-PCR with HTBI primers amplified the TCR CDR3 region. TCRdb recomputed calls from the multiplex PCR reads with MiXCR, one row per CDR3 protein. The sample holds fewer than 700,000 distinct CDR3 sequences, about a sixth seen once. The sample was blood. The receptors originated from a woman under 30 with Graves' ophthalmopathy.

This clonotype was found many times. The chain couples TRBV20-1 to TRBJ1-5; 9 nucleotides match TRBD1. This CDR3 is 14 amino acids long. The germline V gene has CDR1 DFQATT and CDR2 SNEGSKA (reference sequence). V lost 6 bases and J lost 6; bases outside the gene matches: 9. In DNA form, the CDR3 reads TGCAGTGCCCGACCGGGACAGGGCGCTCAGCCCCAGCATTTT. This encodes CSARPGQGAQPQHF.

In this sample, this clonotype turned up once. The rearrangement uses TRBV7-9 and TRBJ2-1, with a possible D match to TRBD2 (6 bases). V gave up 5 bases and J gave up 10 bases, with 12 bases separating them. Germline CDR1 reads SEHNR; CDR2 reads FQNEAQ (reference sequence). The CDR3 covers 12 residues. For the CDR3, the DNA is TGTGCCAGCAGCCGGGGGACTGTCGAGCAGTTCTTC. This encodes CASSRGTVEQFF.

This clonotype was seen a handful of times. The chain carries TRBV3-1 and TRBJ2-2; 7 positions match TRBD2. Germline loops: CDR1 LGHDT, CDR2 YNNKEL (reference sequence). The CDR3 totals 15 residues. Germline trimming cut 3 bases from V and 5 bases from J; bases unmatched to any gene: 6. CDR3 in DNA: TGTGCCAGCAGCCAGACCGGGACTAATACCGGGGAGCTGTTTTTT. Encoded protein: CASSQTGTNTGELFF. Filled out from reference TRBV3-1 and TRBJ2-2, the complete variable domain reads DTAVSQTPKYLVTQMGNDKSIKCEQNLGHDTMYWYKQDSKKFLKIMFSYNNKELIINETVPNRFSPKSPDKAHLNLHINSLELGDSAVYFCASSQTGTNTGELFFGEGSRLTVL.

This clonotype was recorded many times. The gene calls are TRBV9 and TRBJ2-3, with 7 positions matching TRBD2. The V and J ends lost 4 bases and 1 base, in that order; junction bases with no gene match: 12. This CDR3 comprises 17 residues. Germline CDR1 reads SGDLS; CDR2 reads YYNGEE. The CDR3 DNA follows: TGTGCCAGCAGCTCCCTAGGTGGGAGCGGGGGCACAGATACGCAGTATTTT. This translates into CASSSLGGSGGTDTQYF.

Many counts were recorded for this clonotype. The chain has TRBV7-9 and TRBJ2-7, with 10 positions matching TRBD2. CDR3 length: 16 amino acids. Germline CDR1 SEHNR, CDR2 FQNEAQ (reference sequence). V shed 6 bases, J shed 5 bases, and the junction held 13 bases outside the gene matches. Written as DNA, the CDR3 is TGTGCCAGCAGACTAGGGCTAGCGGGAGACCTCGACGAGCAGTACTTC. Residues: CASRLGLAGDLDEQYF.

The chain recombines TRBV28 with TRBJ1-3, with TRBD1 as a possible D gene (5 bases). V was trimmed by 6 bases and J by 0 bases, leaving 15 bases between them. The germline gives CDR1 MDHEN, CDR2 SYDVKM. CDR3 length equals 16 residues. The CDR3 DNA reads as TGTGCCAGCAGCCCCGCCCCGACAGCCTCTGGAAACACCATATATTTT. Amino acid sequence: CASSPAPTASGNTIYF. Based on the CDR3 plus reference TRBV28 and TRBJ1-3, the full variable domain is DVKVTQSSRYLVKRTGEKVFLECVQDMDHENMFWYRQDPGLGLRLIYFSYDVKMKEKGDIPEGYSVSREKKERFSLILESASTNQTSMYLCASSPAPTASGNTIYFGEGSWLTVV.

This rearrangement joins TRBV29-1 to TRBJ2-7; D is possibly TRBD1 or TRBD2 (5 bases each). The CDR3 contains 15 residues. The germline V gene encodes CDR1 SQVTM and CDR2 ANQGSEA. Between the trimmed V and J ends, which lost 6 bases and 2 bases, there was a span of 20 bases. The CDR3 loop reads CSVNSGTEATYEQYF. The CDR3 DNA reads as TGCAGCGTCAATTCCGGGACCGAAGCAACCTACGAGCAGTACTTC.

This clonotype was observed a handful of times. An end of the junction differs from the germline gene, which may be a read error. This chain links TRBV7-7 with TRBJ2-2, with D possibly TRBD1 on 6 matching bases. The CDR3 is made up of 13 amino acids. Germline assignment: CDR1 SSHAT and CDR2 FNYEAQ (reference sequence). The DNA of the CDR3 is TGTGCTAGCAGCTTAAACAGGGCCGGGGAGCTGTTTTTT. Residues: CASSLNRAGELFF.

This chain uses TRBV28 with TRBJ2-2; no firm D call. CDR1 and CDR2 (germline): MDHEN, SYDVKM. The CDR3 has 18 amino acids. V lost 2 bases, J lost 5 bases, and 21 bases lay in between. The CDR3 DNA is TGTGCCAGCAGTTTAGTAATGTTGGAGAGTGTGGTAACCGGGGAGCTGTTTTTT. Protein product: CASSLVMLESVVTGELFF.

This clonotype was recorded a few times. The rearrangement uses TRBV5-6 and TRBJ1-1; no reliable D call. V was clipped by 1 base and J by 4 bases, with 8 bases between them. Germline V gene sequence: CDR1 SGHDT, CDR2 YYEEEE. This CDR3 contains 13 residues. In nucleotides, the CDR3 is TGTGCCAGCAGCTTGTCGGTTGCCACTGAAGCTTTCTTT. It is translated as CASSLSVATEAFF.

A word on this clonotype: This sequence may be a read error, since a much larger clone differs from it by one base. The J gene is TRBJ2-7, the V gene TRBV6-2 or TRBV6-3; TRBD2 agrees at 7 bases. The germline gives CDR1 MNHEY, CDR2 SVGEGT. The CDR3 is made up of 14 amino acids. CDR3 protein: CASTSGAPSYGQYF. The CDR3, as DNA: TGTGCCAGCACAAGCGGGGCCCCATCCTACGGGCAGTACTTC.

This clonotype has a count of ten or more. This sequence joins TRBV3-1 and TRBJ1-4; D gene ambiguous. CDR1 is LGHDT and CDR2 is YNNKEL in the germline V gene (reference sequence). This CDR3 spans 12 amino acids. The germline V and J ends were trimmed by 1 base and 8 bases, with 5 bases remaining between them. CDR3 loop: CASSQVREKLFF. Written as DNA, the CDR3 is TGTGCCAGCAGCCAAGTCAGAGAAAAACTGTTTTTT.

This clonotype came up a few times. The rearrangement links TRBV30 to TRBJ2-6; D is unclear. Germline V CDR1 and CDR2: GTSNPN, SVGIG (reference sequence). This CDR3 contains 16 residues. Trimming removed 0 bases from V and 0 bases from J, with 9 bases in between. The CDR3 DNA sequence: TGTGCCTGGAGTGTACGCCGAAGCTCTGGGGCCAACGTCCTGACTTTC. It codes for CAWSVRRSSGANVLTF.

This clonotype was detected many times. The chain combines TRBV2 with TRBJ1-5, with TRBD1 identical over 9 bases. The length of the CDR3 is 14 residues. The ends lost 6 bases at V and 9 bases at J; junction bases unmatched: 9. Germline CDR1 reads SNHLY; CDR2 reads FYNNEI. CDR3 nucleotides: TGTGCCAGCAGCACCGGGACAGGGATTCGGCCCCAGCATTTT. Translated: CASSTGTGIRPQHF.

This clonotype was seen at least ten times. V usage is TRBV12-3 or TRBV12-4 and J usage is TRBJ2-1; no reliable D call. This CDR3 has 16 residues. Between the trimmed V and J ends, which lost 2 bases and 6 bases, there was a span of 17 bases. CDR3 bases: TGTGCCAGCAGTTTACATAGGGCAGGCTCGACCAATGAGCAGTTCTTC. It encodes CASSLHRAGSTNEQFF.

The table lists this clonotype with many counts. The V call is TRBV28, the J call TRBJ2-7, with D perhaps matching TRBD1 (6 bases). The CDR3 covers 15 residues. V shed 3 bases and J shed 6 bases, with 18 bases lying between them. Germline CDR1 is MDHEN and CDR2 is SYDVKM. For the CDR3, the DNA is TGTGCCAGCAGTTTTGTTCCGACAGGTGGGCTCGAGCAGTACTTC. This translates into CASSFVPTGGLEQYF.

There are many counts of this clonotype. The chain recombines TRBV30 with TRBJ2-1; no clear D gene. The CDR3 extends over 13 amino acids. The V end was cut by 3 bases, the J end by 0 bases, with 6 bases between. Germline values: CDR1 GTSNPN, CDR2 SVGIG (reference sequence). The CDR3 is CAWRPSSYNEQFF. The CDR3 region has the DNA TGTGCCTGGAGGCCATCCTCCTACAATGAGCAGTTCTTC.

At least ten counts were recorded for this clonotype. The V call is TRBV20-1, the J call TRBJ1-4; D gene uncertain. Germline CDR1 reads DFQATT; CDR2 reads SNEGSKA (reference sequence). Trimming took 1 base from V and 3 from J, leaving 3 bases between them. The CDR3 is made up of 12 amino acids. In DNA, the CDR3 is TGCAGTGCTAGAGTTTCTAATGAAAAACTGTTTTTT. Translating it yields CSARVSNEKLFF.

Here the CDR3 DNA reads TGTGCCAGCAGCGGCCCCCGGGACAGGGGATCCGAGCAGTACTTC. Protein: CASSGPRDRGSEQYF. The chain carries TRBV5-4 and TRBJ2-7, with 10 bases lining up with TRBD1. The CDR3 has 15 residues. Germline assignment: CDR1 SGHNT and CDR2 YYREEE (reference sequence). With 4 bases clipped from V and 6 bases from J, the junction kept 10 bases outside the gene matches.

Many counts were recorded for this clonotype. The chain is built from TRBV7-2 and TRBJ2-1; D is ambiguous. Germline assignment: CDR1 SGHTA and CDR2 FQGNSA. Trimming removed 2 bases from V and 0 bases from J, with 11 bases in between. CDR3 length equals 16 residues. The CDR3, as DNA: TGTGCCAGCAGCTTAACGGTGGTGAGCTCCTACAATGAGCAGTTCTTC. Translated: CASSLTVVSSYNEQFF.

V and J are TRBV28 and TRBJ1-1, with 12 nucleotides matching TRBD1. Germline lookup yields CDR1 MDHEN and CDR2 SYDVKM. Germline trimming cut 3 bases from V and 3 bases from J; bases unmatched to any gene: 8. There are 17 residues in the CDR3. The CDR3 DNA sequence: TGTGCCAGCAGTTTCACAGGGACAGGGGGCGGGGACACTGAAGCTTTCTTT. It encodes CASSFTGTGGGDTEAFF.